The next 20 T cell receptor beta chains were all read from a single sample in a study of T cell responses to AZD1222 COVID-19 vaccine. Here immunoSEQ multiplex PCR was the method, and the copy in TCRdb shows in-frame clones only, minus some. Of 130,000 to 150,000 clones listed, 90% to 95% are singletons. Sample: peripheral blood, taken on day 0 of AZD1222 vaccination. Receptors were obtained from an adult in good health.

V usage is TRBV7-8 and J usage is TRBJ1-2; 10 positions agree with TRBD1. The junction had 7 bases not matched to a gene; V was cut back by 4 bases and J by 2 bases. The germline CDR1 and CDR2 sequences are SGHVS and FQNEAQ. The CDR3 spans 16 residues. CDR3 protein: CASSSPGQGGNYGYTF. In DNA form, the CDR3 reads TGTGCCAGCAGCTCCCCCGGACAGGGGGGGAACTATGGCTACACCTTC. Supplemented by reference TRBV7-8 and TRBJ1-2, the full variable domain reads GAGVSQSPRYKVAKRGQDVALRCDPISGHVSLFWYQQALGQGPEFLTYFQNEAQLDKSGLPSDRFFAERPEGSVSTLKIQRTQQEDSAVYLCASSSPGQGGNYGYTFGSGTRLTVV.

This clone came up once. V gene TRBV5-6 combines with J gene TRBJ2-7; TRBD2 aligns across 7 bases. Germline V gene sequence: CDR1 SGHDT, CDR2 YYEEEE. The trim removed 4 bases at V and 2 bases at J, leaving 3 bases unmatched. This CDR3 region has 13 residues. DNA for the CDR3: TGTGCCAGCAGCGCGGGGGACCCCTACGAGCAGTACTTC. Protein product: CASSAGDPYEQYF.

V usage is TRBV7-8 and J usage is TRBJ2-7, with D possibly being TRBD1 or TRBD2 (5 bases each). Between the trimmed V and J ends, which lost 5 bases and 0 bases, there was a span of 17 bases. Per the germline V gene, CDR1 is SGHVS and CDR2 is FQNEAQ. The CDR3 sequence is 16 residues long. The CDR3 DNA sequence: TGTGCCAGCAGCATTGGGGCAGCGGTAGGCTCCTACGAGCAGTACTTC. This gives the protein CASSIGAAVGSYEQYF. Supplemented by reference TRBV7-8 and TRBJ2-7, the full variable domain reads GAGVSQSPRYKVAKRGQDVALRCDPISGHVSLFWYQQALGQGPEFLTYFQNEAQLDKSGLPSDRFFAERPEGSVSTLKIQRTQQEDSAVYLCASSIGAAVGSYEQYFGPGTRLTVT.

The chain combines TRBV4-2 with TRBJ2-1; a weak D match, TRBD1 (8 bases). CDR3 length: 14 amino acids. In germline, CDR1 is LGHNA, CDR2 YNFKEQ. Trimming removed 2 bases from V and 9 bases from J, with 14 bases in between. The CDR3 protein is CASSQRQGRVEQFF. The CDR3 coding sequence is TGTGCCAGCAGCCAAAGACAGGGGAGGGTTGAGCAGTTCTTC.

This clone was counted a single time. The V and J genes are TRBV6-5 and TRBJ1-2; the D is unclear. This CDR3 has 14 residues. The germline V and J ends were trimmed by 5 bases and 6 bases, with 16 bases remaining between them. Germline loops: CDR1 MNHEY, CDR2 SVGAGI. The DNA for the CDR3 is TGTGCCAGCAGTCAATCCCGGGGTAGGGATGGCTACACCTTC. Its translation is CASSQSRGRDGYTF.

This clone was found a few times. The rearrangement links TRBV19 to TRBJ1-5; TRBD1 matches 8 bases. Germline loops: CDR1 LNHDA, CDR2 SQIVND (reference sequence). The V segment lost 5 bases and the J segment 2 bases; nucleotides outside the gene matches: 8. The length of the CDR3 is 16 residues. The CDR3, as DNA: TGTGCCAGTAGTTTCACCGACAGGGGCCGCAATCAGCCCCAGCATTTT. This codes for CASSFTDRGRNQPQHF. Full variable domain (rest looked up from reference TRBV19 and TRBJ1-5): DGGITQSPKYLFRKEGQNVTLSCEQNLNHDAMYWYRQDPGQGLRLIYYSQIVNDFQKGDIAEGYSVSREKKESFPLTVTSAQKNPTAFYLCASSFTDRGRNQPQHFGDGTRLSIL.

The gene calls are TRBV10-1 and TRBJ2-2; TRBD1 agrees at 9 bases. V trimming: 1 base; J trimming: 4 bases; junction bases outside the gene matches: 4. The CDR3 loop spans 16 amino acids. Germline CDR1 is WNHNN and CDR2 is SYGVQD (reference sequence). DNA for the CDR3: TGCGCCAGCAGTGAGTTACAGACAGGGGGCACCGGGGAGCTGTTTTTT. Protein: CASSELQTGGTGELFF.

In DNA, the CDR3 is TGTGCCAGCAGCTTGGCGGAGCGGGGGAGAAACACCGGGGAGCTGTTTTTT. This translates into CASSLAERGRNTGELFF. The chain carries TRBV5-4 and TRBJ2-2, with TRBD2 matching over 8 bases. V shed 0 bases and J 2 bases; nucleotides not matched to a gene: 6. Germline loops: CDR1 SGHNT, CDR2 YYREEE (reference sequence). CDR3 length: 17 residues.

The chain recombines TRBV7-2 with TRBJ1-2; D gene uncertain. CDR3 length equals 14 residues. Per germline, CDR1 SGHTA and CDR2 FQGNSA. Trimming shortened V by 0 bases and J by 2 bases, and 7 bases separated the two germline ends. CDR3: CASSLAITNYGYTF. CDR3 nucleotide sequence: TGTGCCAGCAGCTTAGCAATCACAAACTATGGCTACACCTTC. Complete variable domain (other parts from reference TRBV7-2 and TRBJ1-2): GAGVSQSPSNKVTEKGKDVELRCDPISGHTALYWYRQSLGQGLEFLIYFQGNSAPDKSGLPSDRFSAERTGGSVSTLTIQRTQQEDSAVYLCASSLAITNYGYTFGSGTRLTVV.

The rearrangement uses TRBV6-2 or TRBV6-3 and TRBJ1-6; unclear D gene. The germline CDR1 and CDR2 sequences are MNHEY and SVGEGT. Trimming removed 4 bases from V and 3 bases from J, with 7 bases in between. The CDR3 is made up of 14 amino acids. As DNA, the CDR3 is TGTGCCAGCAGTTCTGGTTACTATAATTCACCCCTCCACTTT. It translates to CASSSGYYNSPLHF.

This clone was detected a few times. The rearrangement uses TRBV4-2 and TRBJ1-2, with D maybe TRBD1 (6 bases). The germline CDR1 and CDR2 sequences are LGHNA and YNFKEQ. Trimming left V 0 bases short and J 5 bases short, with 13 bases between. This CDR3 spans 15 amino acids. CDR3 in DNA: TGTGCCAGCAGCCAAGATAGGGGGACCGGGTATGGCTACACCTTC. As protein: CASSQDRGTGYGYTF.

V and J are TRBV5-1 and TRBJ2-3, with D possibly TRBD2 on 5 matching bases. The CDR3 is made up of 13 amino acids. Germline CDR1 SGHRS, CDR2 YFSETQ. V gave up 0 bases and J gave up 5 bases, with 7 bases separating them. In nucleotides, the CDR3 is TGCGCCAGCAGCTTGGCCCGGGAAGATACGCAGTATTTT. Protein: CASSLAREDTQYF.

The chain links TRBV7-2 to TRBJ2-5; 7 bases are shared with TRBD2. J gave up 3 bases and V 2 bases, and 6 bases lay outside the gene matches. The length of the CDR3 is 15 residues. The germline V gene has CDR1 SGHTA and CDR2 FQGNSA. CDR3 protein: CASSLLGGREETQYF. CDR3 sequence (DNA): TGTGCCAGCAGCTTATTGGGGGGGAGAGAAGAGACCCAGTACTTC. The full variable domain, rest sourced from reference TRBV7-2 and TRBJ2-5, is GAGVSQSPSNKVTEKGKDVELRCDPISGHTALYWYRQSLGQGLEFLIYFQGNSAPDKSGLPSDRFSAERTGGSVSTLTIQRTQQEDSAVYLCASSLLGGREETQYFGPGTRLLVL.

The DNA of the CDR3 is TGTGCCAGCGGACGGGTGTACAATGAGCAGTTCTTC. It encodes CASGRVYNEQFF. V gene TRBV14 combines with J gene TRBJ2-1; D remains unclear. This CDR3 comprises 12 residues. CDR1 SGHDN and CDR2 FVKESK come from the germline V gene. Trimming removed 8 bases at V and 4 bases at J, with 9 bases between.

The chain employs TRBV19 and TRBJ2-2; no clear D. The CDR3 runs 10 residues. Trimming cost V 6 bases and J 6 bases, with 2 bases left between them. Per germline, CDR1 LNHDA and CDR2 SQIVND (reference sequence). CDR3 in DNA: TGTGCCAGTAGGTCCGGGGAGCTGTTTTTT. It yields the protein CASRSGELFF.

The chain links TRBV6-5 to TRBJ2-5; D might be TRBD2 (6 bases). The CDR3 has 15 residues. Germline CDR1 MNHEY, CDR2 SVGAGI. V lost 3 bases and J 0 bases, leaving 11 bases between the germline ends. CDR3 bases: TGTGCCAGCAGTTATAATTGGGGGGACCAAGAGACCCAGTACTTC. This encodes CASSYNWGDQETQYF.

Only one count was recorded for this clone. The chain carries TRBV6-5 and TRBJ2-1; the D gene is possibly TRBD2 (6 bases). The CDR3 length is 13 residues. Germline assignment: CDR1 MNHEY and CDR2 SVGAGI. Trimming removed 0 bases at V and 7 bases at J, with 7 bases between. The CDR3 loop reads CASSYSSGNEQFF. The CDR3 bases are TGTGCCAGCAGTTACTCCAGCGGGAATGAGCAGTTCTTC.

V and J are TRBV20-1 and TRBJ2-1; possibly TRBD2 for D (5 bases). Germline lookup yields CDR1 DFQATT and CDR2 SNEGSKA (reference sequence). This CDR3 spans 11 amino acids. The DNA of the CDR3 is TGCAGCGCGACCGGGGACAATGAGCAGTTCTTC. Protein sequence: CSATGDNEQFF.

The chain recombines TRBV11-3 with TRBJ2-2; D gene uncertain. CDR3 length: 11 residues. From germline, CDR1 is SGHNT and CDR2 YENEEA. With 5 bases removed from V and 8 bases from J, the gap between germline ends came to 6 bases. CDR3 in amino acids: CASSRGGELFF. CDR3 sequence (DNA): TGTGCCAGCAGCCGCGGTGGGGAGCTGTTTTTT. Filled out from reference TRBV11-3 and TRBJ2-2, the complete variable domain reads EAGVVQSPRYKIIEKKQPVAFWCNPISGHNTLYWYLQNLGQGPELLIRYENEEAVDDSQLPKDRFSAERLKGVDSTLKIQPAELGDSAVYLCASSRGGELFFGEGSRLTVL.

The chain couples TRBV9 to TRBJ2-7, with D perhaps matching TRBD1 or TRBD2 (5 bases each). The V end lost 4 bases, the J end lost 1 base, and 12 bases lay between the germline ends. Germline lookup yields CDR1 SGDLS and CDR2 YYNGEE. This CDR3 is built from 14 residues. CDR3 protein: CASSPFGTSYEQYF. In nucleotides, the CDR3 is TGTGCCAGCAGCCCATTTGGGACGTCCTACGAGCAGTACTTC.